This TCR beta chain was sequenced in a study of regulatory T cells in long-lasting Graves disease. Notes on the study in general: The persistent group shared some 2,700 public clonotypes, more than the approximately 880 shared by new patients.

This clonotype turned up a few times. Its antigen is still unknown. Germline-derived CDR1 and CDR2 are SEHNR and FQNEAQ (reference sequence). There are 17 residues in the CDR3. V lost 3 bases to trimming and J lost 0 bases, with 18 bases between them. Assembly of TCR beta libraries relied on iRepertoire HTBI primers together with Arm-PCR of CDR3 regions. From the multiplex PCR reads, TCRdb called clonotypes with MiXCR, one entry per CDR3 protein. The sample shows about 460,000 distinct CDR3 sequences, about 14% of them seen only once. Time point indicated: newly diagnosed GD, antithyroid drugs for less than 3 months. Researchers made the TCR library from RNA that was extracted from PBMCs. The data were also submitted as part of a second study, on T cells in Graves' hyperthyroidism and ophthalmopathy. According to that study: A median 6.5 months before onset, the model predicted ophthalmopathy.

The specimen comprised peripheral blood mononuclear cells (PBMCs), sampled at new diagnosis, from a patient treated with antithyroid drugs. This receptor was identified in a woman aged 50 to 60 with Graves disease. V is TRBV7-9 and J is TRBJ2-7, with D possibly TRBD2 on 5 matching bases. The DNA for the CDR3 is TGTGCCAGCAGCTTGCCCGCTGGACTCCTAGGCTCCTACGAGCAGTACTTC. It is translated as CASSLPAGLLGSYEQYF.